These 11 T cell receptor beta chains came from one sample sequenced in a study of yellow fever vaccine responses in identical twins (dated by TCRdb to between 2017 and 2018). Libraries were made using RT-PCR. Sequenced on an Illumina HiSeq 2500. The public reads were reanalyzed by TCRdb: fastp trimming at Q25, MiXCR alignment, in-frame beta chains only. Every CDR3 protein is listed once, alongside the most common genes and DNA of its rows. Counted in this sample were about 18,000 distinct CDR3 sequences; roughly 60% of them appeared once. Of the sample, 7.7% falls within the top ten clones. The source material was T cells from blood (PBMCs), unsorted or a sorted subset (not recorded which), sampled before or after yellow fever vaccination (not recorded which). The receptor source for this set is a woman younger than 35 who received the yellow fever vaccine. Donor details come from another sample of the same person, matched by shared clones.

The genes are TRBV18 and TRBJ2-3; 8 nucleotides line up with TRBD2. Per germline, CDR1 KGHSH and CDR2 LQKENI. The CDR3 covers 16 residues. Losses at the gene ends were 6 bases for V and 2 bases for J; bases not matched to a gene: 10. CDR3 amino acids: CASSRTAGGNTDTQYF. The DNA for the CDR3 is TGTGCCAGCTCCCGAACCGCGGGGGGAAACACAGATACGCAGTATTTT.

The chain joins TRBV7-6 to TRBJ2-6; the match to TRBD2 covers 9 bases. Trimming took 1 base from V and 0 from J; bases not matched to a gene: 4. CDR3 size: 18 residues. Germline V CDR1 and CDR2: SGHVS, FNYEAQ. DNA of the CDR3: TGTGCCAGCAGCTTAGAAGCGGGAGGACCCTCTGGGGCCAACGTCCTGACTTTC. It codes for CASSLEAGGPSGANVLTF.

This clonotype was seen just once. V usage is TRBV20-1 and J usage is TRBJ2-5; the D gene is possibly TRBD2 (5 bases). The CDR3 spans 14 residues. V lost 5 bases and J 1 base, leaving 14 bases between the germline ends. Germline CDR1 is DFQATT and CDR2 is SNEGSKA (reference sequence). The CDR3 nucleotides are TGCAGTGCTCGCTGGGGAGCGCCCCAAGAGACCCAGTACTTC. Residues: CSARWGAPQETQYF.

This chain uses TRBV4-2 with TRBJ2-1; 9 positions match TRBD2. Germline assignment: CDR1 LGHNA and CDR2 YNFKEQ. V shed 0 bases, J shed 4 bases, and the junction held 4 bases outside the gene matches. CDR3 length: 16 residues. Here the CDR3 reads CASSQDAAGGYNEQFF. DNA of the CDR3: TGTGCCAGCAGCCAAGATGCAGCGGGAGGTTACAATGAGCAGTTCTTC.

The genes are TRBV11-1 and TRBJ1-1; D gene uncertain. The CDR3 runs to 14 residues. Trimming took 1 base from V and 1 from J, leaving 7 bases between them. Germline CDR1 SGHAT, CDR2 FQDESV (reference sequence). CDR3 DNA sequence: TGTGCCAGCAGCTTAGGAGAACAGAACACTGAAGCTTTCTTT. Its translation is CASSLGEQNTEAFF.

The V and J genes are TRBV20-1 and TRBJ2-5; D call uncertain. This CDR3 contains 11 residues. Germline V CDR1 and CDR2: DFQATT, SNEGSKA (reference sequence). Trimming took 6 bases from V and 4 from J, leaving 9 bases between them. The DNA for the CDR3 is TGCAGTGCCCCGAAGGGAGAGACCCAGTACTTC. It is translated as CSAPKGETQYF.

The V call is TRBV20-1, the J call TRBJ2-5; no reliable D call. The CDR3 totals 13 residues. From germline, CDR1 is DFQATT and CDR2 SNEGSKA (reference sequence). V was pared by 2 bases and J by 5 bases, with 12 bases between. The CDR3 bases are TGCAGTGCTAGAAAGGCTGGGCGGGAGACCCAGTACTTC. Amino acids: CSARKAGRETQYF.

This clonotype was counted a few times. J is TRBJ2-3 and V is TRBV12-3 or TRBV12-4, with 7 bases lining up with TRBD1. This CDR3 contains 15 residues. The V and J ends lost 2 bases and 7 bases, in that order; junction bases with no gene match: 9. CDR3 loop: CASSLRQGSINTQYF. The CDR3 DNA reads TGTGCCAGCAGTTTACGACAGGGAAGCATAAATACGCAGTATTTT.

This chain uses TRBV20-1 with TRBJ2-3, with TRBD1 matching 8 bases. The ends lost 1 base at V and 2 bases at J; junction bases unmatched: 8. The germline V gene encodes CDR1 DFQATT and CDR2 SNEGSKA (reference sequence). This CDR3 has 16 amino acids. CDR3 sequence (DNA): TGCAGTGCTAGAGGCGTACAGGGGGGCGACACAGATACGCAGTATTTT. Translating gives CSARGVQGGDTDTQYF.

J is TRBJ1-5 and V is TRBV28; a possible D gene is TRBD1 (6 bases). V was pared by 4 bases and J by 5 bases, with 9 bases between. The CDR3 extends over 13 amino acids. Germline V gene sequence: CDR1 MDHEN, CDR2 SYDVKM. CDR3 amino acids: CASSWTVYQPQHF. In DNA form, the CDR3 reads TGTGCCAGCAGTTGGACAGTCTATCAGCCCCAGCATTTT.

The chain joins TRBV11-1 to TRBJ1-2, with D unresolved. Germline lookup yields CDR1 SGHAT and CDR2 FQDESV (reference sequence). V was clipped by 3 bases and J by 3 bases, with 8 bases between them. The CDR3 consists of 13 residues. CDR3 bases: TGTGCCAGCAGCTTCCCGGGAGACTATGGCTACACCTTC. It translates to CASSFPGDYGYTF.